This T cell receptor beta chain was profiled in a study of blood T cell repertoires in COVID-19. Looking at the study overall: COVID-19 samples, acute and convalescent, were from the United States, Italy and Spain.

Authors' analysis steps: Amplification from reference gene primers served as the basis for estimated nucleated cell counts. Data came from immunoSEQ multiplex PCR; TCRdb stores just in-frame clones and leaves some out. V, J and clone size reflect that table, while D and trimming were determined from the DNA. The sample lists 200,000 to 300,000 clones; around 89% were seen once. Everyone who took part was roughly 18 to 89 years old, and they came from about 25 US areas. Cohort 3 recovered donors had two negative PCRs, clearance, or symptom resolution. Trimming took off 4 bases at V and 4 bases at J, with 5 bases between the two ends. Germline V gene lookup returns CDR1 MNHEY and CDR2 SMNVEV (reference sequence). The CDR3 is 11 amino acids.

V and J are TRBV27 and TRBJ2-7, with D unclear. Sequenced input: PBMCs or T cells enriched from blood (not recorded which). The receptor's source is a woman aged 25 to 39 who had recovered from COVID-19. The CDR3 DNA reads as TGTGCCAGCAGTTCCTTATACGAGCAGTACTTC. Its protein product is CASSSLYEQYF.